This T cell receptor (beta chain) was sequenced in a study of human T cells and chemical hapten exposure. Whole-study context: Per-sample TCR yields varied mainly from small pooled library volume differences.

Specified time point: healthy volunteer bleed at 6 weeks. Unfractionated whole blood yielded the extracted total RNA. Each cDNA molecule in the library carried unique molecular identifiers. In the original processing: Sample TCR counts, which ranged from roughly 23,224 to 750,000, had a median of 95,638. Using its own MiXCR run on the RACE reads, TCRdb lists one record per CDR3 protein. The V and J calls and clone size are TCRdb's, not the authors'. The top ten clones hold around 1.7% of a sample with about 77,000 distinct CDR3 sequences, around 9.3% of them seen once. Notes on the study in general: DPC sensitization produced no change in TCRs with frequency above 1 in 1000.

The count of this clonotype is one. Its target is unknown. A much larger clone sits a single nucleotide away, making a read error possible. CDR1 and CDR2 (germline): SGHVS, FQNEAQ. The CDR3 loop spans 13 amino acids. Sequences were obtained from whole blood. The chain is built from TRBV7-8 and TRBJ2-7; D possibly corresponds to TRBD2 (5 bases). This receptor was taken from a female donor in good health. Some clones in this sample may be carry-over from other donors' samples. As DNA, the CDR3 is TGTGCCAGCAGCTTAGTCGGCGAGGAGGAGCTGTACTTC. Protein sequence: CASSLVGEEELYF.